The 13 T cell receptor beta chains reported below all come from one sample, sequenced in a study of cytomegalovirus exposure and HLA in healthy donors (dated by TCRdb to about 2017). Libraries were constructed by the immunoSEQ multiplex PCR assay. The multiplex PCR relied on a mix of 60 forward primers for TCR Vbeta segments and 13 reverse primers for TCR Jbeta segments. TCRdb carries this immuneACCESS record with in-frame sequences only. Its versions omit some clonotypes, under half of them owing to an unresolved V gene in the studies checked, with the rest unexplained. For this sample the table gives around 150,000 clones, of which 82% were detected only once. The top ten constitute 4.5% to 6% of the sample. Material: PBMCs. Source of these receptors: a man aged 25 to 40 in good health and CMV-seropositive.

The chain couples TRBV5-1 to TRBJ1-4; TRBD1 aligns across 8 bases. The trim removed 4 bases at V and 0 bases at J, leaving 14 bases unmatched. The V gene's germline CDR1 is SGHRS and CDR2 YFSETQ. The CDR3 loop spans 19 amino acids. The CDR3 spells CASSDDQGQGYATNEKLFF. Written as DNA, the CDR3 is TGCGCCAGCAGCGACGACCAAGGACAGGGCTACGCAACTAATGAAAAACTGTTTTTT.

The V gene is TRBV28, the J gene TRBJ2-2; 10 nucleotides match TRBD2. CDR3 length: 17 amino acids. Trimming cost V 2 bases and J 5 bases; bases outside gene matches: 8. Germline assignment: CDR1 MDHEN and CDR2 SYDVKM. This chain's CDR3 is CASSLQREGRRTGELFF. CDR3 coding DNA: TGTGCCAGCAGTTTACAGCGGGAGGGCCGTAGAACCGGGGAGCTGTTTTTT.

The rearrangement joins TRBV10-3 to TRBJ2-1; D remains unclear. Germline CDR1 ENHRY, CDR2 SYGVKD. The germline V and J ends were trimmed by 4 bases and 7 bases, with 8 bases remaining between them. CDR3 length: 12 residues. The CDR3 nucleotides read TGTGCCATCAGTGTAACCGAGAATGAGCAGTTCTTC. Encoded protein: CAISVTENEQFF.

This chain connects TRBV4-3 to TRBJ1-6; TRBD1 matches at 9 bases. The CDR3 loop spans 15 amino acids. Germline lookup yields CDR1 LGHNA and CDR2 YSLEER. With 1 base clipped from V and 5 bases from J, the junction kept 0 bases outside the gene matches. CDR3: CASSQGDRDNSPLHF. The DNA of the CDR3 is TGCGCCAGCAGCCAAGGGGACAGGGATAATTCACCCCTCCACTTT.

The genes are TRBV7-8 and TRBJ2-7, with 7 bases lining up with TRBD1. The germline CDR1 and CDR2 sequences are SGHVS and FQNEAQ. CDR3 length: 15 residues. V lost 3 bases to trimming and J lost 4 bases; unmatched junction nucleotides: 9. CDR3 bases: TGTGCCAGCAGCTTTATACGGGACAGCTTTTACGAGCAGTACTTC. Translating it yields CASSFIRDSFYEQYF.

The gene calls are TRBV5-1 and TRBJ1-1; the match to TRBD1 covers 10 bases. There are 16 residues in the CDR3. Trimming at V came to 1 base and at J to 1 base, leaving 4 bases not matched to a gene. Germline lookup yields CDR1 SGHRS and CDR2 YFSETQ. The CDR3 DNA reads as TGCGCCAGCAGCTTGAGATGGGACAGGGGGAACACTGAAGCTTTCTTT. Translating gives CASSLRWDRGNTEAFF.

This chain joins TRBV2 and TRBJ2-6; 8 positions match TRBD1. V was clipped by 7 bases and J by 1 base; unmatched bases: 12. The CDR3 covers 18 residues. Germline V gives CDR1 SNHLY, CDR2 FYNNEI. The CDR3 sequence is CASTRTGQGSSGANVLTF. The CDR3 DNA sequence: TGTGCCAGCACCCGGACCGGACAGGGTTCATCTGGGGCCAACGTCCTGACTTTC.

DNA for the CDR3: TGTGCCAGCAGTCAACAGACAGGGGATCGAGAGACCCAGTACTTC. Protein: CASSQQTGDRETQYF. The chain employs TRBV7-2 and TRBJ2-5, with 8 positions matching TRBD1. The CDR3 runs to 15 residues. From germline, CDR1 is SGHTA and CDR2 FQGNSA. With 6 bases clipped from V and 4 bases from J, the junction kept 10 bases outside the gene matches.

This chain links TRBV6-5 with TRBJ1-6; D is unclear. The germline CDR1 and CDR2 sequences are MNHEY and SVGAGI. This CDR3 is built from 15 residues. V was clipped by 6 bases and J by 6 bases, with 15 bases between them. CDR3 nucleotide sequence: TGTGCCAGCAGCGGAAGGAGGTGGGCTAATTCACCCCTCCACTTT. Translated: CASSGRRWANSPLHF.

The rearrangement links TRBV18 to TRBJ2-7, with 9 bases identical to TRBD1. Germline CDR1 and CDR2: KGHSH and LQKENI. The CDR3 sequence is 16 residues long. The V and J ends lost 2 bases and 3 bases, in that order; junction bases with no gene match: 8. The CDR3 region is CASSPYGTGILYEQYF. The CDR3 coding sequence is TGTGCCAGCTCACCATATGGGACAGGGATTCTCTACGAGCAGTACTTC.

This clone has just a few counts. V and J are TRBV19 and TRBJ1-6; D call uncertain. Germline V gene data show CDR1 as LNHDA and CDR2 as SQIVND (reference sequence). This CDR3 has 13 amino acids. Trimming pared 5 bases from V and 6 bases from J, leaving 8 bases between. CDR3 nucleotides: TGTGCCAGTAGTGGCGGGCTTAATTCACCCCTCCACTTT. Translated: CASSGGLNSPLHF.

Concerning this clone itself: Germline is not matched at one junction end, which may reflect a read error. V is TRBV14 and J is TRBJ2-7; TRBD2 is a possible D gene (6 bases). Germline V gene lookup returns CDR1 SGHDN and CDR2 FVKESK. This CDR3 has 15 residues. The CDR3 DNA reads TGTGCCGGCAGCCACCTACACGGGGGTTACTACGAGCAGTACTTC. This sequence encodes CAGSHLHGGYYEQYF.

This chain joins TRBV4-3 and TRBJ1-6; D is undetermined. The CDR3 covers 14 residues. Germline V gene lookup returns CDR1 LGHNA and CDR2 YSLEER. Trimming cost V 3 bases and J 9 bases, with 12 bases left between them. CDR3 nucleotides: TGCGCCAGCAGCCATGATAGAATTTTTTCACCCCTCCACTTT. It yields the protein CASSHDRIFSPLHF.